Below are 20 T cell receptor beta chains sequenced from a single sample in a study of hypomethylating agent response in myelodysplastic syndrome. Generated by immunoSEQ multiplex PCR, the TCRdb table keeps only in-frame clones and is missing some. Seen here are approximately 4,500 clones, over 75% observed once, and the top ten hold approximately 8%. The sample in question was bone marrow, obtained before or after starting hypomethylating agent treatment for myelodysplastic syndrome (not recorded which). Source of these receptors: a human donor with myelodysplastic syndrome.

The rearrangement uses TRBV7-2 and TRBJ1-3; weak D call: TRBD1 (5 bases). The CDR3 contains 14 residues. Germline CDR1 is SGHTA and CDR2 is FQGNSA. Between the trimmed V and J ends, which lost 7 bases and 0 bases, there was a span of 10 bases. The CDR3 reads CASKSTVSGNTIYF. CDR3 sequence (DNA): TGTGCCAGCAAGTCGACAGTCTCTGGAAACACCATATATTTT.

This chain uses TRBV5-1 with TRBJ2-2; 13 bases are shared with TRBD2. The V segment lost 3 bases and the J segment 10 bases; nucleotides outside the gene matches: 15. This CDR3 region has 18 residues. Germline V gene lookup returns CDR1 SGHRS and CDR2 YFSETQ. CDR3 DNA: TGCGCCAGCAGCTCGCAGGGACTAGCGGGGCTCCCGGTTGAGGAGCTGTTTTTT. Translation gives CASSSQGLAGLPVEELFF.

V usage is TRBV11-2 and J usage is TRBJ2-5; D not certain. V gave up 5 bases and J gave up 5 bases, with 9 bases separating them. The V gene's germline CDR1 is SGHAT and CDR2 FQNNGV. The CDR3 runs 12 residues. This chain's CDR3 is CASSASSETQYF. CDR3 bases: TGTGCCAGCAGCGCGTCTTCGGAGACCCAGTACTTC.

As DNA, the CDR3 is TGTGCCAGCAGTCCCCAGGGGGCTGGTAATTCACCCCTCCACTTT. It specifies CASSPQGAGNSPLHF. The chain has TRBV6-1 and TRBJ1-6; TRBD1 aligns across 8 bases. The length of the CDR3 is 15 residues. Germline V lookup: CDR1 MNHNS, CDR2 SASEGT. J gave up 6 bases and V 5 bases, and 6 bases lay outside the gene matches.

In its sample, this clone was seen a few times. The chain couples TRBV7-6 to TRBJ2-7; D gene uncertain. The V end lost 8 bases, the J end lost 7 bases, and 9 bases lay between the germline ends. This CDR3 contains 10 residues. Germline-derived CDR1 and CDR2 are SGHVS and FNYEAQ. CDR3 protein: CASYDREQYF. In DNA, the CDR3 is TGTGCCAGCTACGACCGGGAGCAGTACTTC. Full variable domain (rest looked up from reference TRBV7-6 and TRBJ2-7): GAGVSQSPRYKVTKRGQDVALRCDPISGHVSLYWYRQALGQGPEFLTYFNYEAQQDKSGLPNDRFSAERPEGSISTLTIQRTEQRDSAMYRCASYDREQYFGPGTRLTVT.

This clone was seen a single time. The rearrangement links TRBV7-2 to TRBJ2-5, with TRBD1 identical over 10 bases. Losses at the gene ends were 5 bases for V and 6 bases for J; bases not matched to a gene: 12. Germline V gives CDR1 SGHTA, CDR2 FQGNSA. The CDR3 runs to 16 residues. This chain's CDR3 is CASSQAPGQGTKTQYF. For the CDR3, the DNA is TGTGCCAGCAGCCAAGCTCCGGGACAGGGGACGAAGACCCAGTACTTC.

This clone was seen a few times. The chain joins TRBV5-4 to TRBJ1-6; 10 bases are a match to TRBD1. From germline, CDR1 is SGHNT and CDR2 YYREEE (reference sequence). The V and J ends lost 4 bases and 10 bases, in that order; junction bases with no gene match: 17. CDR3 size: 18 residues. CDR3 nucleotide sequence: TGTGCCAGCAGCCAGACCGGGACAGGGGACTTCTTTACATCACCCCTCCACTTT. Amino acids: CASSQTGTGDFFTSPLHF. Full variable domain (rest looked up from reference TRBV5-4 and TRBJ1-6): ETGVTQSPTHLIKTRGQQVTLRCSSQSGHNTVSWYQQALGQGPQFIFQYYREEENGRGNFPPRFSGLQFPNYSSELNVNALELDDSALYLCASSQTGTGDFFTSPLHFGNGTRLTVT.

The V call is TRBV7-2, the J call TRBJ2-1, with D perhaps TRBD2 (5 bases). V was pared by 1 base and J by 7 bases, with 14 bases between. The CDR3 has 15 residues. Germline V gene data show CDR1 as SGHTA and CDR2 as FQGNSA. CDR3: CASSLDGGFRNEQFF. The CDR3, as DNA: TGTGCCAGCAGCTTAGACGGCGGGTTTAGGAATGAGCAGTTCTTC.

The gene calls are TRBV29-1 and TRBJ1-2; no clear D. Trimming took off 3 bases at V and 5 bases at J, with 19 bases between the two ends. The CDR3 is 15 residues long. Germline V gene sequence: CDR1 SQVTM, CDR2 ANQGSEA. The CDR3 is CSVEFGEFGPYGYTF. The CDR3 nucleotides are TGCAGCGTTGAGTTTGGTGAGTTTGGACCATATGGCTACACCTTC.

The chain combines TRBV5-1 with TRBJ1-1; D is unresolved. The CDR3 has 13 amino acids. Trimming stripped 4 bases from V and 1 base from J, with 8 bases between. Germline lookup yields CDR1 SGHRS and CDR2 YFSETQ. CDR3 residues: CASSNSQNTEAFF. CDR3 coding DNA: TGCGCCAGCAGCAACAGCCAGAACACTGAAGCTTTCTTT. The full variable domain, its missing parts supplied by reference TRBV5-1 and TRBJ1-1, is KAGVTQTPRYLIKTRGQQVTLSCSPISGHRSVSWYQQTPGQGLQFLFEYFSETQRNKGNFPGRFSGRQFSNSRSEMNVSTLELGDSALYLCASSNSQNTEAFFGQGTRLTVV.

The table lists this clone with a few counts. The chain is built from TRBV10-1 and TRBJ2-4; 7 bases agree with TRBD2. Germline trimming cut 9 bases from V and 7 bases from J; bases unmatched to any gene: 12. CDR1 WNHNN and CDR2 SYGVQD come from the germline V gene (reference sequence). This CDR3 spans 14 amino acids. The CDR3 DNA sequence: TGCGCCAGTCTCCGGGAGGACCACCGGAACATTCAGTACTTC. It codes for CASLREDHRNIQYF.

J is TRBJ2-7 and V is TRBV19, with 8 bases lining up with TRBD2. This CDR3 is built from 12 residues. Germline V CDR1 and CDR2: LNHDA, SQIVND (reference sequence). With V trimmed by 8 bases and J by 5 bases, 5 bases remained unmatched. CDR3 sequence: CASSPGGDEQYF. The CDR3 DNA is TGTGCCAGTTCCCCCGGGGGGGACGAGCAGTACTTC.

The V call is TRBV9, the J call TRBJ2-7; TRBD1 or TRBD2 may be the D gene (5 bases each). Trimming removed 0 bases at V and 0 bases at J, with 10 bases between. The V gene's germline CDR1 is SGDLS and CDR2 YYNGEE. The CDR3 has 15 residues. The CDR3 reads CASSVAPGTSYEQYF. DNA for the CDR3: TGTGCCAGCAGCGTAGCTCCGGGGACCTCCTACGAGCAGTACTTC.

CDR3 residues: CASSQGGGPNSPLHF. The DNA for the CDR3 is TGCGCCAGCAGCCAGGGCGGAGGGCCTAATTCACCCCTCCACTTT. This chain connects TRBV4-1 to TRBJ1-6; D is undetermined. CDR1 and CDR2 from the germline V gene are MGHRA and YSYEKL. This CDR3 has 15 residues. Trimming stripped 3 bases from V and 6 bases from J, with 12 bases between.

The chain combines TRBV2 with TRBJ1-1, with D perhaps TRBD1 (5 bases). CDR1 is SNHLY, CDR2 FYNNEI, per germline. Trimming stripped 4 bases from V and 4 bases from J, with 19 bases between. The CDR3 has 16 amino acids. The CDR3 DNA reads TGTGCCAGCAGTGTAGGCCAGGGAGTCGTTGGCACTGAAGCTTTCTTT. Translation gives CASSVGQGVVGTEAFF. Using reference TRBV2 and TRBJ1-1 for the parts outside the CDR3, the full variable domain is EPEVTQTPSHQVTQMGQEVILRCVPISNHLYFYWYRQILGQKVEFLVSFYNNEISEKSEIFDDQFSVERPDGSNFTLKIRSTKLEDSAMYFCASSVGQGVVGTEAFFGQGTRLTVV.

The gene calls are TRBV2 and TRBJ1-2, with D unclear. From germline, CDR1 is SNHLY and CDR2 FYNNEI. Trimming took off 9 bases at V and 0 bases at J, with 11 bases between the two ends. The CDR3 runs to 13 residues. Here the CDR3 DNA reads TGTGCCAGTGCAGAAAGATCTAACTATGGCTACACCTTC. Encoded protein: CASAERSNYGYTF.

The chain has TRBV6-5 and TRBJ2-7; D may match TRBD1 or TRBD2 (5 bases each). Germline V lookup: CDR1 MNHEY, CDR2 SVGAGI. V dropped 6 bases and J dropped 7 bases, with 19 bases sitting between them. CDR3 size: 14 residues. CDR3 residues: CASRPQGPSREQYF. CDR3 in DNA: TGTGCCAGCAGACCCCAGGGACCCTCGAGGGAGCAGTACTTC.

The CDR3 protein is CASSVGQGGVTEAFF. The CDR3 nucleotides read TGCGCCAGCAGCGTCGGACAGGGAGGGGTCACTGAAGCTTTCTTT. This rearrangement joins TRBV5-1 to TRBJ1-1; 8 bases fit TRBD1. V gave up 4 bases and J gave up 4 bases; unmatched junction bases: 9. CDR3 length: 15 residues. The V gene's germline CDR1 is SGHRS and CDR2 YFSETQ.

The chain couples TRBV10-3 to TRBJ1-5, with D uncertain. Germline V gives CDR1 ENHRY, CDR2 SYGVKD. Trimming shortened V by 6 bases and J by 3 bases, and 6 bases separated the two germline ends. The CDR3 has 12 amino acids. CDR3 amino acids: CAISPDNQPQHF. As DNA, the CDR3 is TGTGCCATCAGCCCCGACAATCAGCCCCAGCATTTT.

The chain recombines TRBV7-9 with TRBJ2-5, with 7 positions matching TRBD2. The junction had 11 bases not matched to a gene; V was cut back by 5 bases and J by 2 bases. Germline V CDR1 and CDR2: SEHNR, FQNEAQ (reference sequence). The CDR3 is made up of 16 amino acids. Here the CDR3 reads CASSPRWAGVQETQYF. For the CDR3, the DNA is TGTGCCAGCAGCCCCCGGTGGGCGGGGGTTCAAGAGACCCAGTACTTC.